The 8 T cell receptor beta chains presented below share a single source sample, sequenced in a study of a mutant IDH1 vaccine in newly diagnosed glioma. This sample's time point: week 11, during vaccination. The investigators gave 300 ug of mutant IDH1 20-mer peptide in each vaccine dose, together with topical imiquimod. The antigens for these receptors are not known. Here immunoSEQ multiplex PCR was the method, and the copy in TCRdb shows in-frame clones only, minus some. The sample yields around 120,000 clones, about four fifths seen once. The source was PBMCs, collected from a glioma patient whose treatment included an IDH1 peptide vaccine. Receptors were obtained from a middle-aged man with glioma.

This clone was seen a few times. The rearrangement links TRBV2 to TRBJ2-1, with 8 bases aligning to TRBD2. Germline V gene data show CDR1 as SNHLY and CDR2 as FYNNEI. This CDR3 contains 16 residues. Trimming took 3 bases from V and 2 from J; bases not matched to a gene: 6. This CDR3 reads CASSDRKRGPYNEQFF. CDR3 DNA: TGTGCCAGCAGTGATAGAAAGCGGGGGCCCTACAATGAGCAGTTCTTC.

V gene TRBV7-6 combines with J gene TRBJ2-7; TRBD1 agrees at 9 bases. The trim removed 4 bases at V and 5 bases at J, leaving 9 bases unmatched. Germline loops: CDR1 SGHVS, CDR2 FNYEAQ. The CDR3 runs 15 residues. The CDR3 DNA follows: TGTGCCAGCAGCTCCGGGACAGGGTTCATCCACGAGCAGTACTTC. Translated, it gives CASSSGTGFIHEQYF.

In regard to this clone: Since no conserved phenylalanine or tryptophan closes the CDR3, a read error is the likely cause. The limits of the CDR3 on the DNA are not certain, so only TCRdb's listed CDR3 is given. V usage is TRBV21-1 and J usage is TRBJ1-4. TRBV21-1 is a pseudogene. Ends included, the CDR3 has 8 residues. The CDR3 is CASSKSPL.

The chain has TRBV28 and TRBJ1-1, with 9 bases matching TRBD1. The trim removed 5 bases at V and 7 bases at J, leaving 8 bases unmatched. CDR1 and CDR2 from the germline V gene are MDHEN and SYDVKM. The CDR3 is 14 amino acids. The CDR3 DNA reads TGTGCCAGCAGTGGCGGGACAGGGAGTGGTGAAGCTTTCTTT. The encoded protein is CASSGGTGSGEAFF.

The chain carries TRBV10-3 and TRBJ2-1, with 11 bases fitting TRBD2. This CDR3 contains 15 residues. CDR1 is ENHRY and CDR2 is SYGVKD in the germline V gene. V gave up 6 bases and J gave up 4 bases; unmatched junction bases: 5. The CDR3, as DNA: TGTGCCATCAGCATGACTAGCGGGACTTACAATGAGCAGTTCTTC. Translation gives CAISMTSGTYNEQFF.

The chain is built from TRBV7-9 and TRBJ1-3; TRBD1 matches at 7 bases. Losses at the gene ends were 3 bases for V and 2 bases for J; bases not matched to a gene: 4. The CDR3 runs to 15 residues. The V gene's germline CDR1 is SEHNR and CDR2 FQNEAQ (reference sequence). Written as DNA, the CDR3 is TGTGCCAGCAGCTTCCAGGGGGGTACTGGAAACACCATATATTTT. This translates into CASSFQGGTGNTIYF.

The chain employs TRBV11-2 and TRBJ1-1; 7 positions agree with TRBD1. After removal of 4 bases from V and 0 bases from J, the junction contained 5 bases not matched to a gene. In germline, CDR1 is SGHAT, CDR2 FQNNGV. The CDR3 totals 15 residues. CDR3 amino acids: CASSSSTGVNTEAFF. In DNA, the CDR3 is TGTGCCAGCAGCTCGTCAACAGGGGTGAACACTGAAGCTTTCTTT. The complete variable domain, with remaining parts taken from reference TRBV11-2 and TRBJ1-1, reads EAGVAQSPRYKIIEKRQSVAFWCNPISGHATLYWYQQILGQGPKLLIQFQNNGVVDDSQLPKDRFSAERLKGVDSTLKIQPAKLEDSAVYLCASSSSTGVNTEAFFGQGTRLTVV.

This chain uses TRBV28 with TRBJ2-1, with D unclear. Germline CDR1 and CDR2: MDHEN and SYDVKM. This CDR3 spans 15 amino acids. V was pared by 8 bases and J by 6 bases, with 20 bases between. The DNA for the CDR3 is TGTGCCAGCTCCCTGGCCCTCCTTGCTGTCAATGAGCAGTTCTTC. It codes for CASSLALLAVNEQFF.